This TCR beta chain derives from a study of cytotoxic CD8 clonotypes in ibrutinib-treated CLL. A note on this clone: Antigen specificity is unknown.

Study-level results: Against age-matched healthy donors, baseline clonality ran higher and tracked circulating CD8+ T-cell counts.

The assay was immunoSEQ multiplex PCR, and TCRdb's table has in-frame clones only and misses some. The table records fewer than 300,000 clones, roughly three quarters of them present only once. V was shortened by 0 bases and J by 0 bases, with 17 bases between the two germline ends. CDR3 length: 18 residues. Germline lookup yields CDR1 SGHRS and CDR2 YFSETQ. The sequenced sample was PBMCs, obtained at disease progression, from a patient treated with ibrutinib. V usage is TRBV5-1 and J usage is TRBJ2-3; no firm D call. The clonotype was recovered from a human donor with chronic lymphocytic leukemia. The CDR3 nucleotides are TGCGCCAGCAGCTTGGCCAGGCTACACACCTTCAGCACAGATACGCAGTATTTT. It is translated as CASSLARLHTFSTDTQYF.